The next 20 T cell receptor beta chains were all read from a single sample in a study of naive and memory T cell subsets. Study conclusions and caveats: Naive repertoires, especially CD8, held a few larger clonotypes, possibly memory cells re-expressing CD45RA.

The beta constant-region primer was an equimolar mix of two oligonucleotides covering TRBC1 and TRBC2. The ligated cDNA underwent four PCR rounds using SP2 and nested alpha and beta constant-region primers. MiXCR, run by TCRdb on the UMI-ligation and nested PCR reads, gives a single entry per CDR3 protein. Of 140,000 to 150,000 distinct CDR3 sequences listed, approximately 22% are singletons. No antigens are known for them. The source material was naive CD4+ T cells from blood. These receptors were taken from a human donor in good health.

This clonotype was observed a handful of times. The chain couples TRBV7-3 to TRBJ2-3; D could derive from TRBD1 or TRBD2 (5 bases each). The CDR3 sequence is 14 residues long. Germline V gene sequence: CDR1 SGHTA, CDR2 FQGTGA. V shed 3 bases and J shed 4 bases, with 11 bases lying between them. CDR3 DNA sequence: TGTGCCAGCAGCTTGGGGGAGAGATCAGATACGCAGTATTTT. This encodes CASSLGERSDTQYF.

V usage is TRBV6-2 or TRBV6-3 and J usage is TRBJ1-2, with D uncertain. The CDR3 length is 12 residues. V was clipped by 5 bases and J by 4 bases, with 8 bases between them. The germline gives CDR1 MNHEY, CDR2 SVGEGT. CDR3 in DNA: TGTGCCAGCAGTAGACTGAGCTATGGCTACACCTTC. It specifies CASSRLSYGYTF.

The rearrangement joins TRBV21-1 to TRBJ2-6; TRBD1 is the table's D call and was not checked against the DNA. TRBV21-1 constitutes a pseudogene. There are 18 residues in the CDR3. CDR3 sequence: CASSFPRDGYSGANVLTF. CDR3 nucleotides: TGTGCCAGCAGCTTCCCACGGGACGGTTACTCTGGGGCCAACGTCCTGACTTTC.

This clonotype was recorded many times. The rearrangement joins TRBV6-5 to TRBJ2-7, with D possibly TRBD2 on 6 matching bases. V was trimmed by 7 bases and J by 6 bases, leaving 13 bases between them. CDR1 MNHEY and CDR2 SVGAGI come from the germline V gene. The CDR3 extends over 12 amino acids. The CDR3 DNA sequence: TGTGCCAGCAATCGACTAGGCAGCGAGCAGTACTTC. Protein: CASNRLGSEQYF.

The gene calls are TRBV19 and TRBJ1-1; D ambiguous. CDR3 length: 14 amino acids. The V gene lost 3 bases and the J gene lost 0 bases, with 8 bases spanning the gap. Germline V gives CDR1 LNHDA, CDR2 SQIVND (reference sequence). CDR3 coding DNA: TGTGCCAGTAGTATCCACAGAATGAACACTGAAGCTTTCTTT. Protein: CASSIHRMNTEAFF.

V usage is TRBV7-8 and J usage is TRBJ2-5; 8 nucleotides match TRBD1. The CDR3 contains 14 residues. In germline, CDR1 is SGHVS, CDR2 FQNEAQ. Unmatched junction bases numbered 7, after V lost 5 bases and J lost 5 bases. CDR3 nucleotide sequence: TGTGCCAGCAGCCGGCAAGCAGGGGGCGAGACCCAGTACTTC. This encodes CASSRQAGGETQYF.

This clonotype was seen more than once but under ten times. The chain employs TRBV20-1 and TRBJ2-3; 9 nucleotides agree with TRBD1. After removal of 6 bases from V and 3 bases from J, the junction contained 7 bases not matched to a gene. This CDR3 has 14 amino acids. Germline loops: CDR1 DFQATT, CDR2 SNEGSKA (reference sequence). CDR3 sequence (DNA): TGCAGTGCAAGGACAGGGGTACGGACAGATACGCAGTATTTT. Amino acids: CSARTGVRTDTQYF.

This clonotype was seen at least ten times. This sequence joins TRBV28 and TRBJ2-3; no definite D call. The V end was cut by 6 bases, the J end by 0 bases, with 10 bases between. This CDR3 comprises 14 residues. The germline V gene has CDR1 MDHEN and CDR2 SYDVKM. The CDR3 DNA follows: TGTGCCAGCAGCCGAGGATTGAGCACAGATACGCAGTATTTT. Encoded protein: CASSRGLSTDTQYF.

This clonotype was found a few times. CDR3: CASRRSSGNTIYF. The CDR3 DNA reads TGTGCCAGCAGACGGAGCTCTGGAAACACCATATATTTT. This chain joins TRBV6-5 and TRBJ1-3, with unresolved D. Trimming took off 6 bases at V and 0 bases at J, with 6 bases between the two ends. This CDR3 is 13 amino acids long. CDR1 MNHEY and CDR2 SVGAGI come from the germline V gene.

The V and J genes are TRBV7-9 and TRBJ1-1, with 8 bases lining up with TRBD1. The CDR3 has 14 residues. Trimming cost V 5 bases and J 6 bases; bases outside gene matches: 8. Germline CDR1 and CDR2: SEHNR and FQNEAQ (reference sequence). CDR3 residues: CASSLDRVLAEAFF. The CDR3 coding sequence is TGTGCCAGCAGCCTGGACAGGGTTCTCGCTGAAGCTTTCTTT.

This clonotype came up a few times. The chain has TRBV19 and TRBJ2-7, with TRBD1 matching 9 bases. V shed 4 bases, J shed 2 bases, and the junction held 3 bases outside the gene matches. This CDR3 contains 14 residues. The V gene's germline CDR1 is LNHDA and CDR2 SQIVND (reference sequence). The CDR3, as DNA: TGTGCCAGTAGTACTCGGACAGGGGCCTACGAGCAGTACTTC. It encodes CASSTRTGAYEQYF.

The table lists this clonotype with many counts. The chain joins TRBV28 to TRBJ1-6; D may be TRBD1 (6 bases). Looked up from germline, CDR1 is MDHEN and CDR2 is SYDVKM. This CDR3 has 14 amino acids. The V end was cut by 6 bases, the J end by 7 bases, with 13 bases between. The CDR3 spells CASRGTSENSPLHF. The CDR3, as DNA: TGTGCCAGCAGGGGGACAAGCGAGAATTCACCCCTCCACTTT.

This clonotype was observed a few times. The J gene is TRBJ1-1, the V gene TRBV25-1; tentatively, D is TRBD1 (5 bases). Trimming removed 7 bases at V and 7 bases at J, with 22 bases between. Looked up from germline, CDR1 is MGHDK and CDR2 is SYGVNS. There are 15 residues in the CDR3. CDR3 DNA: TGTGCCAGCACCACATTTGGGGGACTATACGTTGAAGCTTTCTTT. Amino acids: CASTTFGGLYVEAFF. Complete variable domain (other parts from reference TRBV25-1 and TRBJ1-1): EADIYQTPRYLVIGTGKKITLECSQTMGHDKMYWYQQDPGMELHLIHYSYGVNSTEKGDLSSESTVSRIRTEHFPLTLESARPSHTSQYLCASTTFGGLYVEAFFGQGTRLTVV.

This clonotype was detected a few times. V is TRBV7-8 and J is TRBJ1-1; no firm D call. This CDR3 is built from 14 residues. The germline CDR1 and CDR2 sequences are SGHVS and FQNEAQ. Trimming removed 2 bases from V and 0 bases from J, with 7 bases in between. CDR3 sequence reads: CASSLHTMNTEAFF. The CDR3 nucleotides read TGTGCCAGCAGCTTACACACAATGAACACTGAAGCTTTCTTT.

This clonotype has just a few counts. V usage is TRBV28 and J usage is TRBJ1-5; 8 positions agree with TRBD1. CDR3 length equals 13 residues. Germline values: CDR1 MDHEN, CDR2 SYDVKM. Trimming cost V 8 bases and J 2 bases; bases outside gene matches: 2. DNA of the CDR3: TGTGCCAGCCAGGACAGGGGCAATCAGCCCCAGCATTTT. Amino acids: CASQDRGNQPQHF.

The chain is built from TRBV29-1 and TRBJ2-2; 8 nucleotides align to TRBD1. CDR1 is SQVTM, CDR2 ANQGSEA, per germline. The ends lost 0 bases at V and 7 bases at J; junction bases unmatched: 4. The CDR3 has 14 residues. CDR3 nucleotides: TGCAGCGTTGAAGACCCGACAGGGGTCGGGGAGCTGTTTTTT. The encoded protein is CSVEDPTGVGELFF.

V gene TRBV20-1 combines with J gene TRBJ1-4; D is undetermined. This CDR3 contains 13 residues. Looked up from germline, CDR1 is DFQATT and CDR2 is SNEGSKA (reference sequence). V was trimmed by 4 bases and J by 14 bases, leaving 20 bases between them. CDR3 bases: TGCAGTGCTAAATCCAGTCCCGAATCAGCGCTGTTTTTT. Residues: CSAKSSPESALFF.

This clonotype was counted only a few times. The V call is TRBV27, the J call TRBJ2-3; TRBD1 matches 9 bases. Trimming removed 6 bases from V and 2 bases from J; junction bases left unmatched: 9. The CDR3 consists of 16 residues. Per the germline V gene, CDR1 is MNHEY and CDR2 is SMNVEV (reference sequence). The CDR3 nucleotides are TGTGCCAGCAGATTCCACAGGGGGCTGGTCACAGATACGCAGTATTTT. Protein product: CASRFHRGLVTDTQYF.

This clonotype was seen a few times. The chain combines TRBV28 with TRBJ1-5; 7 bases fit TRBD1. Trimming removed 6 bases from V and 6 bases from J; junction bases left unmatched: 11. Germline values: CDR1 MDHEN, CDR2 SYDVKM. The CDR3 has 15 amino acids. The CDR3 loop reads CASRKPQGLSQPQHF. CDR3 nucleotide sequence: TGTGCCAGCAGGAAACCACAGGGGTTGAGTCAGCCCCAGCATTTT.

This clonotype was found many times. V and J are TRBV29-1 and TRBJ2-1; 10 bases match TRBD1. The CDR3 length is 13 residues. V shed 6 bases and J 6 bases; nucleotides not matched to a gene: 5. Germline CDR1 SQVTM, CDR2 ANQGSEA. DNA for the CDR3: TGCAGCGTCGGCCGGGACAGGGGCAATGAGCAGTTCTTC. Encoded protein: CSVGRDRGNEQFF.